One and the same sample provided the 7 T cell receptor beta chains below, sequenced in a study of shared clonotypes between healthy human individuals. This table comes from immunoSEQ multiplex PCR, and its TCRdb copy is limited to in-frame clones, with some not included. In the table there are 2 million to 2.5 million clones, just over 90% of which are singletons. What was sequenced was naive CD4+ T cells from PBMCs. Sample subset: CD45RA+ positively selected. Source of these receptors: a man between 18 and 29 years old in good health. Some clones in this sample may be carry-over from other donors' samples.

The chain links TRBV11-3 to TRBJ1-3; tentatively, D is TRBD1 (6 bases). The CDR3 has 15 residues. Trimming took off 1 base at V and 1 base at J, with 8 bases between the two ends. CDR1 and CDR2 (germline): SGHNT, YENEEA. The DNA of the CDR3 is TGTGCCAGCAGCTTAGCGGGGGCTTCTGGAAACACCATATATTTT. It yields the protein CASSLAGASGNTIYF.

J is TRBJ1-2 and V is TRBV6-6; possibly TRBD1 for D (6 bases). The CDR3 sequence is 16 residues long. V lost 7 bases and J lost 1, with 19 bases in between. CDR1 MNHNY and CDR2 SVGAGI come from the germline V gene (reference sequence). The DNA for the CDR3 is TGTGCCAGCACTCCATTCGGGGACAACTATAACTATGGCTACACCTTC. Translated, it gives CASTPFGDNYNYGYTF.

In this sample, this clone turned up a few times. The chain recombines TRBV29-1 with TRBJ1-1; TRBD1 matches at 9 bases. Per the germline V gene, CDR1 is SQVTM and CDR2 is ANQGSEA. J was trimmed by 5 bases and V by 7 bases; bases with no gene match: 11. The length of the CDR3 is 14 residues. The CDR3 DNA is TGCAGCGCGGGACCGGGACAGGGAAGGACTGAAGCTTTCTTT. Encoded protein: CSAGPGQGRTEAFF.

The chain carries TRBV6-5 and TRBJ2-7; the match to TRBD2 covers 11 bases. CDR3 length: 15 amino acids. CDR1 MNHEY and CDR2 SVGAGI come from the germline V gene. J lost 1 base, V lost 6 bases, and 5 bases had no gene match. The DNA of the CDR3 is TGTGCCAGCAGCCCTGGGACTAGCGGTTCCTACGAGCAGTACTTC. Its translation: CASSPGTSGSYEQYF.

This clone was detected once. This chain links TRBV7-9 with TRBJ1-4; D not certain. The CDR3 is 14 amino acids. CDR1 is SEHNR, CDR2 FQNEAQ, per germline (reference sequence). V dropped 6 bases and J dropped 8 bases, with 16 bases sitting between them. The CDR3 sequence: CASSLNSRSEKLFF. CDR3 in DNA: TGTGCCAGCAGTTTAAACAGTCGGTCGGAAAAACTGTTTTTT.

The chain employs TRBV11-1 and TRBJ2-7; perhaps TRBD1 as D (5 bases). V lost 1 base, J lost 5 bases, and 12 bases lay in between. The CDR3 consists of 14 residues. Germline assignment: CDR1 SGHAT and CDR2 FQDESV (reference sequence). This CDR3 is CASSLEARAHEQYF. The CDR3 DNA is TGTGCCAGCAGCTTAGAGGCCAGGGCCCACGAGCAGTACTTC.

Concerning this clone: Additional DNA sequences in this sample encode the identical CDR3. This chain uses TRBV5-1 with TRBJ1-3; D gene uncertain. Trimming pared 0 bases from V and 2 bases from J, leaving 3 bases between. This CDR3 has 13 residues. The V gene's germline CDR1 is SGHRS and CDR2 YFSETQ. This chain's CDR3 is CASSLEPGNTIYF. The DNA for the CDR3 is TGCGCCAGCAGCTTGGAGCCTGGAAACACCATATATTTT.